This T cell receptor beta chain was observed in a study of T cell responses to AZD1222 COVID-19 vaccine (dated by TCRdb to the early 2020s). Some background on the complete study: A total of 230 to 250 trial participants underwent TCR sequencing, of whom 207 received two doses of AZD1222 and about 25 received two doses of the MenACWY control vaccine. Trial participants were enrolled by age into 18-55, 56-69 and 70-plus year subgroups, with roughly 160, 29 and 62 TCR-sequenced participants respectively. Beyond this particular receptor, the publication reports: Because no day 14 peak-response samples were available, repertoires were characterized only after the peak T cell response. Reportedly, close to half of the unique spike-specific TCRs recognized epitopes lying outside the regions that are mutated in the B.1.351 and B.1.1.7 variants. The vaccine-associated CD4 TCRs covered the entire spike protein, and the dominant responses fell in regions 160-218 and 743-854. Conclusions about previously exposed vaccinees are limited because only six or seven AZD1222 recipients were SARS-CoV-2 seropositive at baseline. After two AZD1222 doses, both the breadth and the depth of spike-specific TCRs were significantly higher than at day 0 and than in MenACWY recipients. Most participants were white British and females outnumbered males, and the authors suggested that clonal diversity may have been underestimated. The 56-69-year group was small, and its depth increase did not reach significance, likely because of low power.

Details on this clone: Which antigen it targets is not known. No base qualities exist here, and no much larger clone lies one base off it.

Here V drops 5 bases and J drops 3 bases, and the junction holds 13 bases not matched to any gene. The CDR3 measures 18 amino acids from cysteine to phenylalanine. Here the CDR3 DNA is all that survives: 54 bases in frame from base 1. As encoded in the germline V gene, CDR1 is SGHVS while CDR2 is FQNEAQ. The CDR3 regions of human TCRbeta chains were analyzed by immunosequencing. On the study's bioinformatics: Repertoire TCRs were checked for matches against a reference library of SARS-CoV-2-specific TCRs that had been generated using the MIRA antigen-specificity platform. Breadth meant the fraction of unique TCRs that were SARS-CoV-2-associated, whereas depth meant the fraction of total T cells that were SARS-CoV-2-associated. Each spike-specific TCR was assigned to its reactive spike region and to a CD4 or CD8 class using the MIRA data. Log10-transformed breadth and depth values were compared by one-way ANOVA with Sidak's multiple comparisons tests. Entries here come from immuneACCESS through TCRdb and include only in-frame sequences with V and J called. Some clones fail to appear in such tables; in the studies checked, an unresolved V gene covers under half of the shortfall, and the cause of the remainder is unknown. V, J and clone size derive from that table, while D and trimming were established from the DNA sequence. The table for this sample lists 150,000 to 160,000 clones; about 87% of them were counted only once. About a tenth of the sample is in the top ten clones.

In light of the paper, this sample's time point label describes: about 28 days (+/-7) after the second vaccine dose. Because spike-specific TCR depth and breadth did not differ between the two schedules, AZD1222 recipients who got a second dose at roughly 4 weeks were pooled with those who got a second dose at roughly 12 weeks. Vaccinee samples were obtained from the UK trials COV001 and COV002, which included a single-blind randomized controlled phase 2/3 trial of AZD1222 (ChAdOx1 nCoV-19) in healthy adults. For TCRbeta chain sequencing, PBMC samples from trial participants were taken at day 0 and at day 28 after the second dose.

The sequenced sample was peripheral blood, obtained 28 days after the second AZD1222 dose. The TCR sequence derives from an adult who received the AZD1222 COVID-19 vaccine. This sequence uses TRBV7-8 and TRBJ2-2; 9 of the junction bases match TRBD1. The DNA reads as follows: TGTGCCAGCAGCCCAAAGAGGCGGGACAGGGACCACACCGGGGAGCTGTTTTTT. This codes for CASSPKRRDRDHTGELFF. The variable domain in full, with residues beyond the CDR3 obtained from the reference TRBV7-8 and TRBJ2-2 genes, is GAGVSQSPRYKVAKRGQDVALRCDPISGHVSLFWYQQALGQGPEFLTYFQNEAQLDKSGLPSDRFFAERPEGSVSTLKIQRTQQEDSAVYLCASSPKRRDRDHTGELFFGEGSRLTVL.